The rows below give T cell receptor beta chains drawn from one sample of a study of cytomegalovirus exposure and HLA in healthy donors. Assay used: immunoSEQ multiplex PCR; TCRdb lists only in-frame clones, some missing. The sample contains fewer than 180,000 clones, 75% to 85% of which appear only once. The sequencing sample was made of PBMCs. The origin of the receptors is a human donor in good health. Both conserved end residues are part of each CDR3. D genes are given only for firm matches. Size is stated for part of the rows, as once, few or many counts, or as a class when the clone is expanded.

size	V	J	D	CDR3	DNA
.	TRBV6-4	TRBJ2-3	.	CASGRGGATDTQYF	TGTGCCAGCGGGCGAGGAGGGGCCACAGATACGCAGTATTTT
.	TRBV6-1	TRBJ1-5	TRBD1	CASVGQGAQPQHF	TGTGCCAGCGTGGGACAGGGGGCCCAGCCCCAGCATTTT
.	TRBV20-1	TRBJ1-6	.	CSVYLNSPLHF	TGCAGTGTTTATCTAAATTCACCCCTCCACTTT
.	TRBV7-2	TRBJ2-1	TRBD2	CASSLAGLASDEQFF	TGTGCCAGCAGCTTAGCAGGACTAGCGTCTGATGAGCAGTTCTTC
.	TRBV5-1	TRBJ1-3	.	CASSLEGLEGNTIYF	TGCGCCAGCAGCTTGGAGGGGCTGGAAGGAAACACCATATATTTT
.	TRBV7-2	TRBJ1-1	TRBD1	CASSLERGLNTEAFF	TGTGCCAGCAGCTTAGAGAGGGGGCTGAACACTGAAGCTTTCTTT
.	TRBV29-1	TRBJ1-4	.	CTLLWAETTNEKLFF	TGCACCCTACTTTGGGCAGAAACAACTAATGAAAAACTGTTTTTT
.	TRBV2	TRBJ1-2	.	CASSERGEAGYTF	TGTGCCAGCAGTGAACGGGGGGAAGCGGGCTACACCTTC
.	TRBV2	TRBJ1-2	.	CASRMGGTTYGYTF	TGTGCCAGCAGGATGGGCGGGACGACCTATGGCTACACCTTC
.	TRBV9	TRBJ2-3	TRBD2	CASSVAGLVSDTQYF	TGTGCCAGCAGCGTAGCAGGACTAGTGTCAGATACGCAGTATTTT
.	TRBV19	TRBJ2-3	.	CASSIRGMRGLDTQYF	TGTGCCAGTAGTATTCGGGGGATGAGGGGACTCGATACGCAGTATTTT
.	TRBV6-6	TRBJ1-1	.	CASSRDILRMNTEAFF	TGTGCCAGCAGTAGGGACATACTAAGGATGAACACTGAAGCTTTCTTT
.	TRBV6-5	TRBJ2-7	.	CASRMEGRTYEQYF	TGTGCCAGCAGAATGGAGGGCCGAACCTACGAGCAGTACTTC
.	TRBV19	TRBJ2-5	.	CASRPIQGTEETQYF	TGTGCCAGTAGACCGATACAGGGAACTGAAGAGACCCAGTACTTC
few	TRBV4-3	TRBJ2-3	.	CASSQGGDTQYF	TGCGCCAGCAGCCAAGGAGGGGATACGCAGTATTTT
.	TRBV6-1	TRBJ1-4	.	CASSERFRGEKLFF	TGTGCCAGCAGTGAACGCTTTCGGGGGGAAAAACTGTTTTTT
.	TRBV10-2	TRBJ1-2	TRBD1	CASRTGGIAGYPF	TGCGCCAGCAGGACAGGGGGCATTGCTGGCTACCCCTTC
.	TRBV7-9	TRBJ2-6	.	CASNYGGSGANVLTF	TGTGCCAGCAACTACGGGGGTTCTGGGGCCAACGTCCTGACTTTC
once	TRBV28	TRBJ2-1	TRBD2	CASMAGGRNEQFF	TGTGCCAGCATGGCGGGGGGGCGAAATGAGCAGTTCTTC
few	TRBV27	TRBJ2-2	.	CASSLSMKPGELFF	TGTGCCAGCAGTTTATCGATGAAGCCCGGGGAGCTGTTTTTT
.	TRBV15	TRBJ1-4	.	CATSGYREGAEKLFF	TGTGCCACCAGCGGGTACAGGGAAGGCGCCGAAAAACTGTTTTTT
.	TRBV5-1	TRBJ2-3	.	CASSPGDSSTDTQYF	TGCGCCAGCAGCCCGGGTGACTCTAGCACAGATACGCAGTATTTT
.	TRBV2	TRBJ2-1	TRBD2	CASSGGTSGRGGQFF	TGTGCCAGCAGTGGAGGGACTAGCGGGCGGGGGGGGCAGTTCTTC
.	TRBV18	TRBJ2-5	.	CASSQSSGVGQETQYF	TGTGCCAGCTCACAGTCCAGCGGAGTGGGACAAGAGACCCAGTACTTC
.	TRBV7-9	TRBJ1-2	TRBD1	CASRGTGVGYTF	TGTGCCAGCAGGGGGACAGGGGTTGGCTACACCTTC
.	TRBV15	TRBJ1-2	.	CATSVGRGHGYPF	TGTGCCACCAGCGTAGGGAGGGGTCATGGCTACCCCTTC
.	TRBV7-2	TRBJ2-3	TRBD1	CASSWTGGAGDTQYF	TGTGCCAGCAGCTGGACAGGGGGCGCAGGAGATACGCAGTATTTT
few	TRBV4-3	TRBJ2-7	.	CASSQDYGRVYEQYF	TGCGCCAGCAGCCAAGATTATGGCAGGGTCTACGAGCAGTACTTC
.	TRBV29-1	TRBJ2-6	.	CSVSLGSGANVLTF	TGCAGCGTTTCCCTAGGCTCTGGGGCCAACGTCCTGACTTTC
.	TRBV6-1	TRBJ2-7	.	CASSVTFYEQYF	TGTGCCAGCAGTGTGACATTCTACGAGCAGTACTTC
.	TRBV4-3	TRBJ2-1	.	CASSQDSVPNEQFF	TGCGCCAGCAGCCAAGATAGTGTCCCCAATGAGCAGTTCTTC
once	TRBV5-4	TRBJ2-1	.	CASSLGKGGRADNEQFF	TGTGCCAGCAGCTTGGGTAAGGGGGGGAGGGCCGACAATGAGCAGTTCTTC
.	TRBV28	TRBJ2-7	TRBD1	CASTISWTGTYEQYF	TGTGCCAGCACCATTTCCTGGACAGGTACCTACGAGCAGTACTTC
.	TRBV6-6	TRBJ1-1	TRBD1	CASSQTGNTAKAFF	TGTGCCAGCAGCCAGACAGGGAACACTGCAAAAGCTTTCTTT
.	TRBV9	TRBJ1-5	.	CASSGGATVPDFYSNQPQHF	TGTGCCAGCAGTGGGGGGGCGACAGTCCCCGATTTCTATAGCAATCAGCCCCAGCATTTT
once	TRBV6-6	TRBJ1-1	.	CASRLPGTEAFF	TGTGCCAGCAGACTCCCGGGGACTGAAGCTTTCTTT
.	TRBV6-1	TRBJ1-1	TRBD1	CATRGANTEAFF	TGTGCCACCAGGGGGGCAAATACTGAAGCTTTCTTT
.	TRBV9	TRBJ1-4	TRBD1	CASSQGQGNEKLFF	TGTGCCAGCAGCCAAGGACAGGGTAATGAAAAACTGTTTTTT
.	TRBV6-1	TRBJ2-7	.	CASSERSSGGTYEQYF	TGTGCCAGCAGTGAACGCTCCAGTGGGGGGACCTACGAGCAGTACTTC
.	TRBV15	TRBJ2-1	TRBD1	CATSRGRQGLYNEQFF	TGTGCCACCAGCAGAGGTAGACAGGGGCTATACAATGAGCAGTTCTTC
.	TRBV30	TRBJ2-3	.	CALDRRTRTQYF	TGTGCCTTGGACCGCAGGACTCGTACGCAGTATTTT
.	TRBV23-1	TRBJ2-3	.	CASSQVAAGTDTQYF	TGCGCCAGCAGTCAGGTCGCTGCGGGCACAGATACGCAGTATTTT
once	TRBV11-2	TRBJ2-7	.	CASSLDRGPNEQYF	TGTGCCAGCAGCTTAGACAGGGGACCGAACGAGCAGTACTTC
.	TRBV27	TRBJ2-1	TRBD2	CASSPWTSVKRNEQFF	TGTGCCAGCAGTCCCTGGACTAGCGTTAAGAGAAATGAGCAGTTCTTC
.	TRBV19	TRBJ1-3	.	CASKGRLGSLGNTIYF	TGTGCCAGTAAGGGCAGGCTGGGGAGTTTGGGAAACACCATATATTTT
.	TRBV6-1	TRBJ1-5	TRBD1	CASSEGTGGGGNQPQHF	TGTGCCAGCAGTGAAGGGACAGGGGGCGGAGGCAATCAGCCCCAGCATTTT
.	TRBV4-2	TRBJ2-5	.	CASSQVLAPETQYF	TGTGCCAGCAGCCAAGTCCTGGCTCCCGAGACCCAGTACTTC
.	TRBV19	TRBJ2-1	.	CASSISGGGNEQFF	TGTGCCAGTAGTATCTCAGGGGGAGGCAATGAGCAGTTCTTC
.	TRBV10-3	TRBJ1-5	.	CAISRDSHNQPQHF	TGTGCCATCTCACGAGACAGCCACAATCAGCCCCAGCATTTT
once	TRBV6-5	TRBJ2-5	TRBD2	CASRVFSGEETQYF	TGTGCCAGCCGGGTTTTTAGCGGGGAAGAGACCCAGTACTTC
.	TRBV5-5	TRBJ2-7	TRBD1	CASSLAGDSTYEQYF	TGTGCCAGCAGCTTGGCCGGGGACAGCACTTACGAGCAGTACTTC
few	TRBV27	TRBJ1-5	.	CASSPVREVQQPQHF	TGTGCCAGCAGCCCGGTCCGGGAGGTGCAACAGCCCCAGCATTTT
.	TRBV11-3	TRBJ2-2	.	CASSYASTGELFF	TGTGCCAGCAGCTACGCCAGCACCGGGGAGCTGTTTTTT
once	TRBV4-1	TRBJ2-7	TRBD2	CASSLFVAGGPYEQYF	TGCGCCAGCAGCCTCTTTGTAGCGGGGGGCCCCTACGAGCAGTACTTC
.	TRBV18	TRBJ2-1	.	CASSPGSGMGNEQFF	TGTGCCAGCTCACCAGGCAGCGGAATGGGCAATGAGCAGTTCTTC
.	TRBV7-3	TRBJ2-3	TRBD2	CASAQLVGAGGRGDTQYF	TGTGCCAGCGCCCAGCTTGTAGGGGCGGGAGGGCGAGGAGATACGCAGTATTTT
.	TRBV5-1	TRBJ2-2	TRBD1	CASSLTGVGTGELFF	TGCGCCAGCAGCTTGACAGGGGTTGGCACCGGGGAGCTGTTTTTT
.	TRBV19	TRBJ2-1	TRBD1	CASSIVGQGSYNEQFF	TGTGCCAGTAGTATCGTGGGACAGGGCTCCTACAATGAGCAGTTCTTC
.	TRBV4-3	TRBJ2-1	TRBD2	CASSQDMWLAGKNEQFF	TGCGCCAGCAGCCAAGATATGTGGCTAGCGGGAAAGAATGAGCAGTTCTTC